This T cell receptor beta chain comes out of a study of T cell responses to AZD1222 COVID-19 vaccine. Libraries were prepared by immunoSEQ multiplex PCR; TCRdb keeps only in-frame clonotypes and omits some of them. The sample yields 90,000 to 110,000 clones, 91% seen once. The CDR3 totals 13 residues. CDR1 WNHNN and CDR2 SYGVQD come from the germline V gene (reference sequence). V was trimmed by 2 bases and J by 2 bases, leaving 6 bases between them. The receptor was derived from an adult in good health. V usage is TRBV10-1 and J usage is TRBJ1-2; D call uncertain. Sequenced here: peripheral blood, sampled on day 0 of AZD1222 vaccination. CDR3 sequence: CASSENTNYGYTF. DNA for the CDR3: TGCGCCAGCAGTGAGAACACGAACTATGGCTACACCTTC.